This T cell receptor beta chain was captured in a study of cytomegalovirus exposure and HLA in healthy donors. Amplification used 60 Vbeta primers and 13 Jbeta primers. In the original workflow: Unique TCR beta chains numbered around 80 million in a later analysis, with approximately 10 million shared. Only in-frame clones appear in the TCRdb table, and some are missing; sequencing was by immunoSEQ multiplex PCR. V and J calls and clone size are as listed in that table; D and trimming were resolved from the DNA. Found here are roughly 200,000 clones, roughly 78% of them singletons; the top ten hold 4.4%. Turning to this clone: No antigen is known for it.

General observations from the study: Roughly even sequencing depth across donors was the assumption behind the presence/absence analyses. Trimming of TCR beta V- and J-genes showed a link, identified in a later analysis, to a missense DCLRE1C variant. Excluded were some V segments that proved indistinguishable, including TRBV6-2 and TRBV6-3.

The J segment lost 11 bases and the V segment lost 2 bases, leaving 13 bases of the junction unmatched. The CDR3 length is 16 residues. The germline CDR1 and CDR2 sequences are LGHNT and FRNRAP. V usage is TRBV12-5 and J usage is TRBJ1-1; TRBD1 agrees at 11 bases. The source is a woman in her 30s in good health and CMV-seropositive. The sequenced material came from PBMCs. This CDR3 is CASGLRLLGTGGRAFF. CDR3 nucleotides: TGTGCTAGTGGTTTGCGATTACTTGGGACAGGGGGACGGGCTTTCTTT.